Listed below are T cell receptor beta chains from one sample, sequenced in a study of patients and donors after allogeneic stem cell transplantation. TCRdb independently ran MiXCR on the RT-PCR reads; one entry per CDR3 protein. The data hold about 960,000 distinct CDR3 sequences, with roughly 18% observed a single time. Specimen: blood, either unsorted or a sorted T cell fraction (not recorded which). The receptors were sampled from a human donor who was either an allogeneic HSCT recipient or a stem cell or donor lymphocyte infusion donor (not recorded which). It is not recorded whose cells these are; they may come from a transplant donor. Both conserved end residues are part of each CDR3. D genes are given only for firm matches. Only some rows state a clone size, as once, few, many or a class for expanded clones.

cdr3_aa | cdr3_nt | j_call | d_call | clone_size | v_call
CASSSGRTGSNQPQHF | TGTGCCAGCAGCTCTGGCCGGACAGGGAGCAATCAGCCCCAGCATTTT | TRBJ1-5 | TRBD1 | few | TRBV5-5
CASSLAPWPQFF | TGTGCCAGCAGCTTAGCGCCCTGGCCGCAGTTCTTC | TRBJ2-1 | NA | NA | TRBV7-9
CASSRGGRGQRANTEAFF | TGTGCCAGCAGTAGGGGGGGGAGGGGACAAAGAGCCAACACTGAAGCTTTCTTT | TRBJ1-1 | NA | NA | TRBV6-1
CASSPRTGDYNSPLHF | TGTGCCAGCTCGCCACGGACAGGCGATTATAATTCACCCCTCCACTTT | TRBJ1-6 | TRBD1 | few | TRBV18
CASSLRSGTSGINEQFF | TGTGCCAGCAGCCTCCGTTCCGGGACTAGCGGAATCAATGAGCAGTTCTTC | TRBJ2-1 | TRBD2 | few | TRBV7-8
CASSPDGALNTEAFF | TGTGCCAGCAGCCCTGATGGGGCCCTGAACACTGAAGCTTTCTTT | TRBJ1-1 | NA | NA | TRBV5-6
CASSQDQGGTYQPQHF | TGTGCCAGCAGCCAAGATCAGGGAGGAACATATCAGCCCCAGCATTTT | TRBJ1-5 | NA | NA | TRBV4-2
CSVDGGSNEKLFF | TGCAGCGTCGACGGGGGAAGTAATGAAAAACTGTTTTTT | TRBJ1-4 | NA | NA | TRBV29-1
CASSSRNGADTQYF | TGTGCCAGCAGCTCCCGAAATGGGGCGGATACGCAGTATTTT | TRBJ2-3 | NA | NA | TRBV3-1
CARRASGSYEQYF | TGTGCCCGGAGGGCTAGCGGGAGCTACGAGCAGTACTTC | TRBJ2-7 | TRBD2 | NA | TRBV30
CASTLKGGGYTF | TGTGCCAGCACCCTGAAGGGGGGTGGCTACACCTTC | TRBJ1-2 | NA | NA | TRBV7-9
CASSYYRGGSGYGYTF | TGTGCCAGCAGTTACTACCGAGGGGGCTCGGGTTATGGCTACACCTTC | TRBJ1-2 | TRBD1 | few | TRBV6-5
CSATREQETQYF | TGCAGTGCTACACGGGAACAAGAGACCCAGTACTTC | TRBJ2-5 | NA | NA | TRBV20-1
CSATRGINYGYTF | TGCAGTGCAACCAGGGGGATTAACTATGGCTACACCTTC | TRBJ1-2 | TRBD1 | NA | TRBV20-1
CSVERPGQETQYF | TGCAGCGTTGAAAGGCCCGGTCAAGAGACCCAGTACTTC | TRBJ2-5 | NA | NA | TRBV29-1
CSVESRGGTDTQYF | TGCAGCGTTGAGTCCAGGGGCGGGACAGATACGCAGTATTTT | TRBJ2-3 | NA | NA | TRBV29-1
CASGPGLATYNEQFF | TGTGCTAGTGGTCCCGGACTAGCGACCTACAATGAGCAGTTCTTC | TRBJ2-1 | TRBD2 | NA | TRBV12-5
CASSYEGRITDTQYF | TGTGCCAGCAGTTACGAGGGACGGATCACAGATACGCAGTATTTT | TRBJ2-3 | NA | NA | TRBV6-5
CASSFTRGANGNTIYF | TGTGCCAGCAGTTTCACACGGGGGGCGAATGGAAACACCATATATTTT | TRBJ1-3 | NA | NA | TRBV12-3/TRBV12-4
CASSQDSDREKLFF | TGTGCCAGCAGCCAAGACTCGGACAGGGAAAAACTGTTTTTT | TRBJ1-4 | TRBD1 | NA | TRBV4-2
CASLGNTGELFF | TGTGCCAGCCTTGGCAACACCGGGGAGCTGTTTTTT | TRBJ2-2 | NA | NA | TRBV6-5
CATSDAYEQYF | TGTGCCACCAGTGACGCGTACGAGCAGTACTTC | TRBJ2-7 | NA | many | TRBV24-1
CSARDPETNEKLFF | TGCAGTGCTAGAGATCCAGAAACTAATGAAAAACTGTTTTTT | TRBJ1-4 | NA | NA | TRBV20-1
CASTPNPSNQPQHF | TGTGCCAGCACCCCTAACCCTAGCAATCAGCCCCAGCATTTT | TRBJ1-5 | NA | many | TRBV12-3/TRBV12-4
CASSETGLAGDEQFF | TGTGCCAGCAGTGAAACGGGACTAGCGGGAGATGAGCAGTTCTTC | TRBJ2-1 | TRBD2 | few | TRBV6-1
CASSQDLQRTGAEAFF | TGTGCCAGCAGCCAAGATCTACAGAGAACCGGGGCTGAAGCTTTCTTT | TRBJ1-1 | NA | many | TRBV14
CASSFGSLTTQQYF | TGTGCCAGCAGCTTCGGCAGCCTTACTACCCAGCAGTACTTC | TRBJ2-7 | NA | NA | TRBV5-4
CASSVAGQPNEKLFF | TGTGCCAGCAGCGTAGCCGGACAGCCTAATGAAAAACTGTTTTTT | TRBJ1-4 | NA | NA | TRBV9
CASSRTGHLSYEQYF | TGTGCCAGCAGCCGTACGGGACACCTTTCCTACGAGCAGTACTTC | TRBJ2-7 | NA | NA | TRBV12-3/TRBV12-4
CASSAQGGSEQYF | TGTGCCAGCAGTGCACAGGGAGGTTCCGAGCAGTACTTC | TRBJ2-7 | NA | NA | TRBV2
CASTPEDGRVPHEQYF | TGTGCCAGCACCCCGGAGGACGGGAGAGTTCCCCACGAGCAGTACTTC | TRBJ2-7 | NA | few | TRBV4-2
CASARQTGNTEAFF | TGTGCCAGCGCCCGCCAGACTGGGAACACTGAAGCTTTCTTT | TRBJ1-1 | NA | few | TRBV3-1
CSVEGQAGKQYF | TGCAGCGTTGAGGGACAGGCGGGAAAACAGTATTTT | TRBJ2-3 | TRBD1 | NA | TRBV29-1
CASSETMSVGTEAFF | TGTGCCAGCAGTGAAACCATGAGCGTAGGGACTGAAGCTTTCTTT | TRBJ1-1 | NA | NA | TRBV2
CATSDPGTGAGDTQYF | TGTGCCACCAGTGATCCCGGGACAGGGGCCGGAGATACGCAGTATTTT | TRBJ2-3 | TRBD1 | NA | TRBV24-1